This entry features one T cell receptor (beta chain) sequence. The sample comes from a study of cytomegalovirus exposure and HLA in healthy donors. Trimming took 6 bases from V and 0 from J; bases not matched to a gene: 8. CDR3 length equals 16 residues. Germline loops: CDR1 MNHEY, CDR2 SMNVEV (reference sequence). Amplification used 60 Vbeta primers and 13 Jbeta primers. Only in-frame clones appear in the TCRdb table, and some are missing; sequencing was by immunoSEQ multiplex PCR. Here the sample spans 100,000 to 150,000 clones, 70% to 80% being singletons. The sample comprised PBMCs. The J gene is TRBJ1-1, the V gene TRBV27; TRBD1 matches at 9 bases. The sequence derives from a man aged 25-45 years in good health and CMV-seronegative. This CDR3 is CASRLRQGVMNTEAFF. The CDR3 DNA is TGTGCCAGCAGACTTCGACAGGGGGTTATGAACACTGAAGCTTTCTTT.